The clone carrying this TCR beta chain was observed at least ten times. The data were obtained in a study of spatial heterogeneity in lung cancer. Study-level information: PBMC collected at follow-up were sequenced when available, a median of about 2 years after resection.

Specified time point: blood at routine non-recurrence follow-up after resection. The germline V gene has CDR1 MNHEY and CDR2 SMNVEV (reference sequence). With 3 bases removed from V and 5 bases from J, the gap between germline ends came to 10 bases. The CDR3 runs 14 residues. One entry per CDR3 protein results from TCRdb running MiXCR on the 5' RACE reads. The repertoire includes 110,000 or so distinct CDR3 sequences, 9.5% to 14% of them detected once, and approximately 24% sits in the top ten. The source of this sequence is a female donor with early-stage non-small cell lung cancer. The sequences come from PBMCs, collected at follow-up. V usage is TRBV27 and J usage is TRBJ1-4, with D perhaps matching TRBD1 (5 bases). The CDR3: CASSFAGRNEKLFF. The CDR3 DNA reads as TGTGCCAGCAGTTTCGCGGGACGGAATGAAAAACTGTTTTTT.